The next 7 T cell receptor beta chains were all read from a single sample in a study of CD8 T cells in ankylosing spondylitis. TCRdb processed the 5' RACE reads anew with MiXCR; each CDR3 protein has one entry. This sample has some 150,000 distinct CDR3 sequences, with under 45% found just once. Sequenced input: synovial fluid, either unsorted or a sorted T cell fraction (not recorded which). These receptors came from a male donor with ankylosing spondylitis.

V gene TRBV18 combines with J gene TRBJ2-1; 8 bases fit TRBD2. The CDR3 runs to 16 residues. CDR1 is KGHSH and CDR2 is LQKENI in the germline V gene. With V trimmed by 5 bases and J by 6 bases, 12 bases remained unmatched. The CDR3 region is CASSNAGTRYGNEQFF. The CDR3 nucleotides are TGTGCCAGCTCAAACGCCGGGACTAGATATGGCAATGAGCAGTTCTTC.

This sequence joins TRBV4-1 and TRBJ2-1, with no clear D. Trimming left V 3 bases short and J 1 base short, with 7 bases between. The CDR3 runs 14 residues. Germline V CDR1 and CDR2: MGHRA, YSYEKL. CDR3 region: CASSHRRSYNEQFF. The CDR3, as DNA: TGCGCCAGCAGCCACCGGCGGTCCTACAATGAGCAGTTCTTC.

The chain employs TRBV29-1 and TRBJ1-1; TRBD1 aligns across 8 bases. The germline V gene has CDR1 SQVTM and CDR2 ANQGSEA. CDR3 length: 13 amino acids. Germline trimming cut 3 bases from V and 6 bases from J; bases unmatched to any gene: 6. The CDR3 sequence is CSVERGQAAEAFF. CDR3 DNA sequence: TGCAGCGTTGAGAGGGGACAGGCGGCTGAAGCTTTCTTT.

In DNA, the CDR3 is TGTGCCAGTAGTATGGTTGGGTACAATGAGCAGTTCTTC. Its protein product is CASSMVGYNEQFF. The chain carries TRBV19 and TRBJ2-1; D remains ambiguous. In germline, CDR1 is LNHDA, CDR2 SQIVND (reference sequence). The CDR3 extends over 13 amino acids. V lost 3 bases to trimming and J lost 4 bases, with 7 bases between them.

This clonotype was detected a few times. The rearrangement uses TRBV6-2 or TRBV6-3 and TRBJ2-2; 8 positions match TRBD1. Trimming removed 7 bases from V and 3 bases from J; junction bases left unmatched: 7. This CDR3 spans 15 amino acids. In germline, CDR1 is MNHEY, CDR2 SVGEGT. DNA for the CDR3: TGTGCCAGCACCCACGGACAGGGCGACACCGGGGAGCTGTTTTTT. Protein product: CASTHGQGDTGELFF.

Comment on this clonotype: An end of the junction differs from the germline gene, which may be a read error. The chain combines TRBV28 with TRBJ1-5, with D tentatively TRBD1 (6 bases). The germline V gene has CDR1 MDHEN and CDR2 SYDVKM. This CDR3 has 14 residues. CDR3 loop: CASGLGGARQPQHF. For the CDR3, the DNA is TGTGCCAGCGGTTTGGGGGGGGCAAGGCAGCCCCAGCATTTT.

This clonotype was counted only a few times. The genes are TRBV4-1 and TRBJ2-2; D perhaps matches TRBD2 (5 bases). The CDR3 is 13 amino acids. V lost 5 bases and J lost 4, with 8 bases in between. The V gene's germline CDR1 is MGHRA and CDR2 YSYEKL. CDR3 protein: CASSGLSTGELFF. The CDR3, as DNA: TGCGCCAGCAGCGGACTGTCCACCGGGGAGCTGTTTTTT.